The sequence of this T cell receptor (beta chain) was determined in a study of blood T cell repertoires in COVID-19. J lost 3 bases, V lost 3 bases, and 5 bases had no gene match. The germline gives CDR1 SNHLY, CDR2 FYNNEI. This CDR3 is 15 amino acids long. Libraries were prepared by immunoSEQ multiplex PCR; TCRdb keeps only in-frame clonotypes and omits some of them. There are tens of thousands of clones in the sample; roughly 90% occur only once, and roughly a sixth lies in the top ten. This TCR was recovered from a man older than 75 in a cohort sampled during active COVID-19. The sample consisted of peripheral blood. J is TRBJ1-5 and V is TRBV2; 7 bases match TRBD1. The DNA for the CDR3 is TGTGCCAGCAGTGAGAGACAGGGCCTCAATCAGCCCCAGCATTTT. It yields the protein CASSERQGLNQPQHF.